This TCR beta chain was sequenced for a study of T cell responses to AZD1222 COVID-19 vaccine. Study-wide points: Repertoire samples came only from after the peak T cell response. The study found Spike-specific TCR breadth and depth rose after two AZD1222 doses.

This CDR3 has 15 residues. Germline V gene sequence: CDR1 MNHNS, CDR2 SASEGT. Trimming stripped 0 bases from V and 4 bases from J, with 10 bases between. The method was immunoSEQ multiplex PCR; TCRdb's version includes in-frame clones alone and lacks a portion of them. The data hold 150,000 or so clones, with around 93% observed a single time. A word on this clone: What it binds is unknown.

This receptor was taken from an adult who received the AZD1222 COVID-19 vaccine. The sample consisted of peripheral blood, taken 28 days after the second AZD1222 dose. The V gene is TRBV6-1, the J gene TRBJ2-1; no reliable D call. The CDR3 bases are TGTGCCAGCAGTGAAGCTGGCGGTCTATACAATGAGCAGTTCTTC. Translation gives CASSEAGGLYNEQFF.